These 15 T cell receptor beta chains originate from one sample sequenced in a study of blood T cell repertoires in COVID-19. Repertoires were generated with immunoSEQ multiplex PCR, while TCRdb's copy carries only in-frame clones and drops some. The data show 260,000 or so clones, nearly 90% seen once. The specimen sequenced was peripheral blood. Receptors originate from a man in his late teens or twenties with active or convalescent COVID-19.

This chain's CDR3 is CASSPGTGDLNYGYTF. CDR3 coding DNA: TGTGCCAGCAGCCCAGGGACAGGGGACCTAAACTATGGCTACACCTTC. The V gene is TRBV11-2, the J gene TRBJ1-2; 10 nucleotides agree with TRBD1. Germline V lookup: CDR1 SGHAT, CDR2 FQNNGV. This CDR3 spans 16 amino acids. The V and J ends lost 5 bases and 2 bases, in that order; junction bases with no gene match: 8.

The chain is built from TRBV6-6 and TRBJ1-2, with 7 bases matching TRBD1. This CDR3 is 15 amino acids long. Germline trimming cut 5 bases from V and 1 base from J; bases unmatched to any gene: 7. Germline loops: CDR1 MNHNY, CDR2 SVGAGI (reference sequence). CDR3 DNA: TGTGCCAGCAGTCCCCCCGGGACAGTTAACTATGGCTACACCTTC. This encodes CASSPPGTVNYGYTF.

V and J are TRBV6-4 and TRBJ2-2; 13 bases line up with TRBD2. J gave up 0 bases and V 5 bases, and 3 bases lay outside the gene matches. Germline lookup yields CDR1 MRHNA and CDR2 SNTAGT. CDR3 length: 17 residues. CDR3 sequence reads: CASSQTSGGPNTGELFF. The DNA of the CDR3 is TGTGCCAGCAGTCAGACTAGCGGGGGGCCGAACACCGGGGAGCTGTTTTTT.

Written as DNA, the CDR3 is TGTGCCACCAATGGGGCCCCCTACAATGAGCAGTTCTTC. It encodes CATNGAPYNEQFF. The gene calls are TRBV10-3 and TRBJ2-1; maybe TRBD1 (5 bases). The germline V and J ends were trimmed by 10 bases and 2 bases, with 12 bases remaining between them. Germline V lookup: CDR1 ENHRY, CDR2 SYGVKD. This CDR3 spans 13 amino acids.

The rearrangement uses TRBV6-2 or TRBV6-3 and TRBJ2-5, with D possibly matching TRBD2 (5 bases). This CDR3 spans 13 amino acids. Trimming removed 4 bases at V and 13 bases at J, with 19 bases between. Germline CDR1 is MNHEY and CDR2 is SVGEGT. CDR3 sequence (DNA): TGTGCCAGCAGTTTGTTTCAGGACTCCGGTCCGTACTTC. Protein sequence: CASSLFQDSGPYF.

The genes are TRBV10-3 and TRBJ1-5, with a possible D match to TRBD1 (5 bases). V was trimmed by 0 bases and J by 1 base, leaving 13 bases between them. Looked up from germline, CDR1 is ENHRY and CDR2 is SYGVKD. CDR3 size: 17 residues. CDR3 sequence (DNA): TGTGCCATCAGTGAGTCGATGGCCAGGGTAAGCAATCAGCCCCAGCATTTT. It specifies CAISESMARVSNQPQHF.

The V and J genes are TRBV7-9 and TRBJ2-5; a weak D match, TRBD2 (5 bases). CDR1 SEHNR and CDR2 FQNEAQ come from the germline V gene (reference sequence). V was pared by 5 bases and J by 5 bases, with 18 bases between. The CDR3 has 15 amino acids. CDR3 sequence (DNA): TGTGCCAGCAGCATAACCTTCGAGGGTCCCGAGACCCAGTACTTC. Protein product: CASSITFEGPETQYF.

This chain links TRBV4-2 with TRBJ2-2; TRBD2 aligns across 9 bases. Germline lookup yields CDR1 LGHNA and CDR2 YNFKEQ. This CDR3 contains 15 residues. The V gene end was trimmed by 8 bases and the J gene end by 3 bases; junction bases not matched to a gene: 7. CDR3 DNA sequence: TGTGCCAGCGGGAGTAGCGGGGGTCACACCGGGGAGCTGTTTTTT. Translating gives CASGSSGGHTGELFF.

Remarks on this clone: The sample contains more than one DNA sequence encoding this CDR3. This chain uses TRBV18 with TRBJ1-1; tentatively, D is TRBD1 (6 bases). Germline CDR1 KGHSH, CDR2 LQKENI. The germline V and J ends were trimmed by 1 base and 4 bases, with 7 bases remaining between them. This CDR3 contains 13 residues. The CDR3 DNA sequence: TGTGCCAGCTCACCACGGGGGCCCACTGAAGCTTTCTTT. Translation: CASSPRGPTEAFF.

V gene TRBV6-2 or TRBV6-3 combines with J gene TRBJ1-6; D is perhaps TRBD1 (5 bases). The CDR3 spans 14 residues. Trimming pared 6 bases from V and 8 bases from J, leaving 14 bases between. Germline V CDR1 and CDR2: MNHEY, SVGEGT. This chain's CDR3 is CASSRDLSYSPLHF. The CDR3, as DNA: TGTGCCAGCAGCCGGGACTTGTCTTATTCACCCCTCCACTTT.

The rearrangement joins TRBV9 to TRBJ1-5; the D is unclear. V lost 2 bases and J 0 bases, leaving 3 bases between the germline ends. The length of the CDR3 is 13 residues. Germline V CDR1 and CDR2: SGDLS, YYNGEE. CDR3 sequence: CASSVGSNQPQHF. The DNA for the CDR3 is TGTGCCAGCAGCGTCGGTAGCAATCAGCCCCAGCATTTT.

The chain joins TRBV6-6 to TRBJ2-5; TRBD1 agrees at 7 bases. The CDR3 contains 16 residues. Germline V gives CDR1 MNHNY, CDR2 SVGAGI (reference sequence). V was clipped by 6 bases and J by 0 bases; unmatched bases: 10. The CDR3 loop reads CASSPRTGKNQETQYF. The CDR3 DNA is TGTGCCAGCAGCCCCCGGACAGGAAAAAACCAAGAGACCCAGTACTTC.

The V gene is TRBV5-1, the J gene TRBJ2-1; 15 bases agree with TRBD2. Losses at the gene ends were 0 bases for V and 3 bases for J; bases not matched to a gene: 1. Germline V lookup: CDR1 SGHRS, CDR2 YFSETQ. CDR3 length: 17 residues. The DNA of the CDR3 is TGCGCCAGCAGCTTGGAGGGACTAGCGGGGGGCTACAATGAGCAGTTCTTC. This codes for CASSLEGLAGGYNEQFF.

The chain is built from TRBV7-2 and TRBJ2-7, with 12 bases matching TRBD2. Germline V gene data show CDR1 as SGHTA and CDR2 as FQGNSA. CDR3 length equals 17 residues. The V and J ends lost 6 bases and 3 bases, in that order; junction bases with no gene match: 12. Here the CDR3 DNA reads TGTGCCAGCAGTCGTTTCGTTACTAGCGGGGGGATCTACGAGCAGTACTTC. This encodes CASSRFVTSGGIYEQYF.

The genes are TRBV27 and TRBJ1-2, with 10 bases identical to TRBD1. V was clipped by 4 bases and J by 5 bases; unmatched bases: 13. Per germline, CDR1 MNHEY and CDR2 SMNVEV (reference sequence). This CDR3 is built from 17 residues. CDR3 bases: TGTGCCAGCAGTTCGTGGGACAGGGGAGCGTTGGGGTATGGCTACACCTTC. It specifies CASSSWDRGALGYGYTF.